The clone carrying this T cell receptor (beta chain) appeared many times. As yet, its antigen is unknown. The TCRbeta library was prepared with unique molecular identifiers. MiXCR, run by TCRdb on the PCR reads, gives a single entry per CDR3 protein. The table lists about 510,000 distinct CDR3 sequences, roughly 11% of them singletons. The record originates from a study of T-cell reconstitution after alpha-beta-depleted transplantation in children. Germline CDR1 and CDR2: WSHSY and SAAADI. The CDR3 has 12 residues. The V gene end was trimmed by 6 bases and the J gene end by 9 bases; junction bases not matched to a gene: 5. Findings and caveats of the study: Counts and diversity of T cells one year after transplant came mostly from newly produced T cells. Where alpha-beta T cells came from about two months after transplant was reportedly several hundred expanded graft clones. At day 60, the high TCRbeta diversity found in some patients originated from recipient T cells and thymic progenitors that had survived.

The sample was PBMCs, mostly from graft donor cells, taken 180 days after TCRalphabeta/CD19-depleted stem cell transplant. The chain carries TRBV10-2 and TRBJ2-1; 7 bases are a match to TRBD1. This receptor was obtained from a female patient aged 2 to 10 who had a stem cell transplant for aplastic anemia, so the T cells may come from the graft donor. The CDR3 region is CASRTQGSEQFF. CDR3 DNA: TGCGCCAGCAGGACACAGGGGTCTGAGCAGTTCTTC.